These T cell receptor beta chains were read from a single sample in a study of Tregs in tolerant kidney transplant recipients. Generated by immunoSEQ multiplex PCR, the TCRdb table keeps only in-frame clones and is missing some. The repertoire holds 20,000 to 25,000 clones, with about 84% as singletons. Material: CD8+ T cells from blood (PBMCs), obtained 6 months after the transplant. The receptors were gathered from a human patient who received a combined kidney and bone marrow transplant. The graft donor may have contributed some T cells. The CDR3 runs from the conserved cysteine through the conserved F or W. The D gene is left open where the match is weak. Rows give clone size only sometimes, using once, few, many, or a class for an expanded clone.

abundance | j_gene | d_gene | v_gene | CDR3aa | CDR3nt
few | TRBJ2-3 | NA | TRBV7-9 | CASSTGDTQYF | TGTGCCAGCAGCACAGGGGATACGCAGTATTTT
NA | TRBJ2-1 | NA | TRBV7-9 | CASSRDSSHNEQFF | TGTGCCAGCAGTAGGGACTCAAGCCACAATGAGCAGTTCTTC
NA | TRBJ2-2 | TRBD1 | TRBV7-8 | CASSLLTGQGKTGELFF | TGTGCCAGCAGCCTACTGACGGGACAGGGAAAGACCGGGGAGCTGTTTTTT
NA | TRBJ1-2 | TRBD1 | TRBV9 | CASSVAAGGFSSYGYTF | TGTGCCAGCAGCGTAGCGGCAGGGGGCTTTAGTAGCTATGGCTACACCTTC
NA | TRBJ2-1 | NA | TRBV27 | CASRTRGGEQFF | TGTGCCAGCAGAACCAGGGGTGGGGAGCAGTTCTTC
NA | TRBJ2-4 | NA | TRBV12-1 | CASSFSAGQLLENIQYF | TGTGCCAGCAGCTTTAGTGCGGGCCAATTACTAGAAAACATTCAGTACTTC
NA | TRBJ2-1 | TRBD2 | TRBV5-1 | CASSLAGPSYNEQFF | TGCGCCAGCAGCTTAGCGGGGCCATCCTACAATGAGCAGTTCTTC
NA | TRBJ2-1 | NA | TRBV30 | CAWSVYQEQFF | TGTGCCTGGAGTGTCTACCAAGAGCAGTTCTTC
NA | TRBJ2-3 | TRBD1 | TRBV30 | CAWSSTGGLGDTQYF | TGTGCCTGGAGTTCGACAGGGGGTCTAGGGGATACGCAGTATTTT
NA | TRBJ2-7 | TRBD1 | TRBV27 | CASSPGTGVDEQYF | TGTGCCAGCTCCCCCGGGACAGGGGTAGACGAGCAGTACTTC